The present TCR beta chain was sequenced within a study of T-cell memory formation after mild COVID-19. Study-level background: Clustering of TCRs was largely donor specific.

Employing constant-segment primers, 5'RACE generated TCR alpha and TCR beta cDNA libraries bearing sample barcodes and UMIs. TCRdb independently ran MiXCR on the 5' RACE reads; one entry per CDR3 protein. The table includes 350,000 to 550,000 distinct CDR3 sequences, around 17% detected once. Details on this clonotype: Its antigen is undetermined.

Study-wide results and limits: Clones contracting over day 15 to 85 were CD4/CD8 balanced, with later expanders leaning CD4+. Memory from before infection featured some responding clones, which suggests cross-reactive memory joined.

The sequence was obtained from a man younger than 35 who had mild COVID-19 (a few samples of this study predate the infection). Cell type and time point are not known. The sequenced sample consisted of PBMCs or a T cell subset sorted from them (not recorded which).

CDR3 sequence: CASSTRVGEQYF. In DNA form, the CDR3 reads TGTGCCAGCAGCACGAGAGTGGGAGAGCAGTACTTC. The J gene is TRBJ2-7, the V gene TRBV7-2; D is uncertain. CDR3 length: 12 residues. Germline V gene lookup returns CDR1 SGHTA and CDR2 FQGNSA. Trimming removed 5 bases from V and 7 bases from J, with 12 bases in between.